The T cell receptor beta chain described here comes from a study of metastatic and nonmetastatic thyroid tumors. About the study: Comparison of repertoires was carried out across blood and tumor or nodule tissue from malignant and benign thyroid patients. Overall study findings and caveats: It was reportedly found that TCR beta diversity was significantly higher in malignant thyroid tumors than in benign nodules, a difference seen in both blood and tumor samples.

With respect to this clone: No antigen is known for it.

With MiXCR, TCRdb called clones anew from the PCR reads. Among approximately 21,000 clones listed, 25% to 30% were seen once. Thyroid surgery was preceded by no treatment in any patient. Germline CDR1 GTSNPN, CDR2 SVGIG (reference sequence). V lost 8 bases and J lost 9; bases outside the gene matches: 7. The CDR3 spans 11 residues. This TCR came from a female donor with papillary thyroid cancer or a benign thyroid nodule (not recorded which). Some clones in this sample may be carry-over from other donors' samples. The sequencing input was blood. The J gene is TRBJ2-1, the V gene TRBV30; 7 nucleotides line up with TRBD2. The CDR3 is CALGPGGEQFF. CDR3 nucleotide sequence: TGTGCCCTCGGACCGGGGGGTGAGCAGTTCTTC.